The 8 T cell receptor beta chains listed next were all sequenced from one sample in a study of blood T cell repertoires in COVID-19. Some clones are missing from TCRdb's copy, which holds only in-frame ones; the method was immunoSEQ multiplex PCR. This sample carries roughly 150,000 clones, about 86% of them seen once, and the ten largest clones take 7.3%. Sequencing used PBMCs or T cells enriched from blood (not recorded which). The source is a man in his forties or fifties who had recovered from COVID-19.

The chain employs TRBV6-5 and TRBJ2-1, with D possibly TRBD2 on 6 matching bases. V was trimmed by 3 bases and J by 4 bases, leaving 10 bases between them. The CDR3 extends over 14 amino acids. CDR1 and CDR2 from the germline V gene are MNHEY and SVGAGI. CDR3 coding DNA: TGTGCCAGCAGTTATGGGGCGGGGTACAATGAGCAGTTCTTC. Translating gives CASSYGAGYNEQFF.

The table lists this clone with a count of one. V is TRBV7-6 and J is TRBJ1-6; D gene ambiguous. Germline V gene data show CDR1 as SGHVS and CDR2 as FNYEAQ. The CDR3 length is 15 residues. With 1 base removed from V and 0 bases from J, the gap between germline ends came to 4 bases. CDR3 region: CASSLESSYNSPLHF. The CDR3, as DNA: TGTGCCAGCAGCTTAGAGAGCTCCTATAATTCACCCCTCCACTTT.

Comments on this clone: The same CDR3 arises from other DNA sequences in this sample as well. The chain is built from TRBV9 and TRBJ2-1; 9 bases agree with TRBD1. Germline lookup yields CDR1 SGDLS and CDR2 YYNGEE. The junction had 4 bases not matched to a gene; V was cut back by 2 bases and J by 4 bases. The CDR3 runs to 15 residues. CDR3 region: CASSVGQGSYNEQFF. CDR3 in DNA: TGTGCCAGCAGCGTCGGACAGGGGTCTTACAATGAGCAGTTCTTC.

A few counts support this clone. The rearrangement links TRBV14 to TRBJ2-3, with 8 nucleotides matching TRBD1. This CDR3 contains 13 residues. Germline CDR1 and CDR2: SGHDN and FVKESK. The V segment lost 8 bases and the J segment 7 bases; nucleotides outside the gene matches: 8. CDR3 amino acids: CASGGQGANTQYF. The CDR3 nucleotides are TGTGCCAGCGGAGGCCAGGGGGCGAATACGCAGTATTTT.

This chain connects TRBV3-1 (or the pseudogene TRBV3-2) to TRBJ2-5, with 9 nucleotides matching TRBD2. V gave up 3 bases and J gave up 4 bases; unmatched junction bases: 3. The length of the CDR3 is 14 residues. CDR1 and CDR2 (germline): LGHDT, YNNKEL (reference sequence). CDR3 in amino acids: CASSQRTSVETQYF. The CDR3, as DNA: TGTGCCAGCAGCCAGAGGACTAGCGTAGAGACCCAGTACTTC.

The chain is built from TRBV7-8 and TRBJ1-3; D is ambiguous. CDR1 and CDR2 (germline): SGHVS, FQNEAQ. The CDR3 is made up of 17 amino acids. The V end lost 0 bases, the J end lost 2 bases, and 14 bases lay between the germline ends. CDR3: CASSLAPRRLAGNTIYF. CDR3 DNA sequence: TGTGCCAGCAGCTTAGCCCCGAGGAGGTTAGCTGGAAACACCATATATTTT.

The sample holds a few counts of this clone. CDR3 loop: CASSPVGRTGNTIYF. The CDR3 nucleotides read TGTGCCAGCAGCCCCGTCGGGAGGACGGGAAACACCATATATTTT. V usage is TRBV6-5 and J usage is TRBJ1-3, with no clear D. The CDR3 runs to 15 residues. Deletions cut 6 bases from V and 4 bases from J, with 16 bases between. Looked up from germline, CDR1 is MNHEY and CDR2 is SVGAGI.

The chain links TRBV7-7 to TRBJ2-5, with D possibly TRBD2 on 6 matching bases. The germline V and J ends were trimmed by 5 bases and 2 bases, with 21 bases remaining between them. There are 17 residues in the CDR3. Germline V CDR1 and CDR2: SSHAT, FNYEAQ (reference sequence). The CDR3 sequence is CASSRRAGKRVQETQYF. In nucleotides, the CDR3 is TGTGCCAGCAGCAGACGGGCGGGAAAAAGGGTACAAGAGACCCAGTACTTC.